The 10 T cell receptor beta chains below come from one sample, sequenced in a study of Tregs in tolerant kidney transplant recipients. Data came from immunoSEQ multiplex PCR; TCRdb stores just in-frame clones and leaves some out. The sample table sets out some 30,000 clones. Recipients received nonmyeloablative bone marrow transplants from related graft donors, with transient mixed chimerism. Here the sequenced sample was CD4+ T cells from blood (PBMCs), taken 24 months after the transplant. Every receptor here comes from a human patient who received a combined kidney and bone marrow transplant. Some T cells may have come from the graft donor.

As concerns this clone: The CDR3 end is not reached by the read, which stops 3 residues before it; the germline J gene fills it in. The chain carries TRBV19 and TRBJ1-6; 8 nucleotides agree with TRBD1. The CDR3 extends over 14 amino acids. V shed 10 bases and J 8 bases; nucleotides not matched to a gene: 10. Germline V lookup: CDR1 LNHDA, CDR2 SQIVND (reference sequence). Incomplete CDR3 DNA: TGTGCCACCGCGACAGGGGATCTTCATTCACCC. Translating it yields CATATGDLHSP. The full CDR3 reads CATATGDLHSPLHF.

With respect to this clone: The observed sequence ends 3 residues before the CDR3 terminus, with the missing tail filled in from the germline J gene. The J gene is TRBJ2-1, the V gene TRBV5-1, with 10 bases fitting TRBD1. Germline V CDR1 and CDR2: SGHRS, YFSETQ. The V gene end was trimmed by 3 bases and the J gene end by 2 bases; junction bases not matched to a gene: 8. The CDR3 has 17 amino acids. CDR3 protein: CASSSRTGTGAYNEQFF. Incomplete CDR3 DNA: TGCGCCAGCAGCTCGCGTACCGGGACAGGGGCCTACAATGAG.

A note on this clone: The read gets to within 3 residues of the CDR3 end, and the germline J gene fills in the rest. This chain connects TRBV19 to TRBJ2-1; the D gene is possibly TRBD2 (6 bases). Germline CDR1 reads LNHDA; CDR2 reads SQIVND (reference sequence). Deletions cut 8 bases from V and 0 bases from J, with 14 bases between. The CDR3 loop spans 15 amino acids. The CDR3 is CASSPSDHSYNEQFF. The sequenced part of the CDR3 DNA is TGTGCCAGTTCTCCTAGCGATCACTCCTACAATGAG.

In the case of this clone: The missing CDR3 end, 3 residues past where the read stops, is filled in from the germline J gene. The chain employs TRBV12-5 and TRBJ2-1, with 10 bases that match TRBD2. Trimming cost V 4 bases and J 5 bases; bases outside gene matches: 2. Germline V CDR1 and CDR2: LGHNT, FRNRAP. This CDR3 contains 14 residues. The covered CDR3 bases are TGTGCTAGTGGTTCCGGGACTAGCGACAATGAG. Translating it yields CASGSGTSDNE. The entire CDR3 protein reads CASGSGTSDNEQFF.

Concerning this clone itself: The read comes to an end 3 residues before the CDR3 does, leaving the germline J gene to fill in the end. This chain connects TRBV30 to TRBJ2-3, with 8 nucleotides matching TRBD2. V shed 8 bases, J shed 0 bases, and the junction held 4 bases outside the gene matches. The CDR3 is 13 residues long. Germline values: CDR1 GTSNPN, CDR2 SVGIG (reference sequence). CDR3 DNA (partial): TGTGCCGGATCTAGCGGGAGCACAGATACG. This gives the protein CAGSSGSTDT. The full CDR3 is CAGSSGSTDTQYF.

The part of the CDR3 DNA that was read is TGTGCCAGCTCACCAGCGGGCCTTAACTATGGC. This gives the protein CASSPAGLNYG. The whole CDR3 sequence is CASSPAGLNYGYTF. This rearrangement joins TRBV18 to TRBJ1-2; no reliable D call. The read halts 3 residues ahead of the CDR3 end, with the missing end drawn from the germline J gene. This CDR3 has 14 amino acids. The V gene's germline CDR1 is KGHSH and CDR2 LQKENI. Deletions cut 2 bases from V and 1 base from J, with 8 bases between.

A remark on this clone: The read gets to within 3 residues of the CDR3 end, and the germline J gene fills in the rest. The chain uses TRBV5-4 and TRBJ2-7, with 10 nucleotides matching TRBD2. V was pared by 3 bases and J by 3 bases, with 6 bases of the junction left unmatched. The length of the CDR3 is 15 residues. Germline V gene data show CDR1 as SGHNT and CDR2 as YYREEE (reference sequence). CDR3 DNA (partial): TGTGCCAGCAGCTCCTGGACTAGCGGCCGCTACGAG. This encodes CASSSWTSGRYE. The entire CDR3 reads CASSSWTSGRYEQYF.

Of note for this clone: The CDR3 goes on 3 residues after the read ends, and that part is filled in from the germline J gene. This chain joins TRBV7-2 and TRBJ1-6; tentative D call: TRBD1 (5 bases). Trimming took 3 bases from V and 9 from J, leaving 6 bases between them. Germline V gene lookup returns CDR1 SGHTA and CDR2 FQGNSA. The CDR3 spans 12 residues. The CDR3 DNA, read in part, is TGTGCCAGCAGCTTGGGGGGTTCACCC. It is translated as CASSLGGSP. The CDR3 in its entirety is CASSLGGSPLHF.

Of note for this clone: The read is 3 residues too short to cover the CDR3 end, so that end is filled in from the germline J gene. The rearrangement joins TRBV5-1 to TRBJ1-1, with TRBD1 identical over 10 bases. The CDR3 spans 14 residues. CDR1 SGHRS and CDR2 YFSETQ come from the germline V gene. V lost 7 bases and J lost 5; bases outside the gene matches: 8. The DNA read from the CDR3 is TGCGCCAGCGGGACAGGGGAAGTTGGGACTGAA. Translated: CASGTGEVGTE. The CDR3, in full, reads CASGTGEVGTEAFF.

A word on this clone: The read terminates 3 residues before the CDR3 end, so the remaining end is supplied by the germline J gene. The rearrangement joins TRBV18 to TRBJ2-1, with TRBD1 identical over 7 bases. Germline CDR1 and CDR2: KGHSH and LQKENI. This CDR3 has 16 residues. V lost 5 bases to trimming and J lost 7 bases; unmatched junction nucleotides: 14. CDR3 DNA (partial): TGTGCCAGCTCAGCTCAAAAGGGGGCGAAGGGGAATGAG. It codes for CASSAQKGAKGNE. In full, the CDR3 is CASSAQKGAKGNEQFF.